These 24 T cell receptor beta chains were sequenced from one sample in a study of identical twins. TCRdb ran MiXCR on the 5' RACE reads and lists one entry per CDR3 protein. This sample has approximately 590,000 distinct CDR3 sequences, with approximately 10% found just once. These data were also filed under a second study, of yellow fever vaccine responses in identical twins.

Sequencing was done on a sample of PBMCs. The receptor set was obtained from a young woman in good health.

There are a few counts of this clonotype. This chain joins TRBV29-1 and TRBJ2-1; a weak D match, TRBD2 (6 bases). Trimming took off 6 bases at V and 5 bases at J, with 17 bases between the two ends. The germline CDR1 and CDR2 sequences are SQVTM and ANQGSEA. This CDR3 has 14 residues. Written as DNA, the CDR3 is TGCAGCGTGGCCGAAGGGACTGCCAACAATGAGCAGTTCTTC. Translating it yields CSVAEGTANNEQFF.

The chain's CDR3 is CASSLGWRQSSYEQYF. CDR3 coding DNA: TGCGCCAGCAGCTTGGGCTGGCGTCAGAGCTCCTACGAGCAGTACTTC. The chain combines TRBV5-1 with TRBJ2-7, with D uncertain. Germline values: CDR1 SGHRS, CDR2 YFSETQ. Trimming removed 0 bases from V and 0 bases from J, with 13 bases in between. There are 16 residues in the CDR3.

This clonotype was counted only a few times. The chain uses TRBV29-1 and TRBJ2-1, with D possibly matching TRBD1 (6 bases). The CDR3 runs to 10 residues. V lost 5 bases and J lost 10, with 9 bases in between. Germline CDR1 reads SQVTM; CDR2 reads ANQGSEA. Here the CDR3 reads CSVRTVEQFF. The CDR3 DNA reads TGCAGCGTTCGGACAGTCGAGCAGTTCTTC.

The table lists this clonotype with a few counts. V gene TRBV7-9 combines with J gene TRBJ2-6, with TRBD1 as a possible D gene (6 bases). The CDR3 extends over 17 amino acids. The germline V gene has CDR1 SEHNR and CDR2 FQNEAQ (reference sequence). Trimming left V 6 bases short and J 0 bases short, with 15 bases between. The CDR3 coding sequence is TGTGCCAGCAGTCTCGGACAGCCACCCTCTGGGGCCAACGTCCTGACTTTC. Encoded protein: CASSLGQPPSGANVLTF.

This chain joins TRBV3-1 and TRBJ2-6, with TRBD2 matching over 7 bases. J lost 1 base, V lost 5 bases, and 14 bases had no gene match. This CDR3 spans 19 amino acids. Germline CDR1 and CDR2: LGHDT and YNNKEL (reference sequence). The CDR3 DNA reads as TGTGCCAGCAGCGGAACTGGGGGAGGGGTTGGGTCTGGGGCCAACGTCCTGACTTTC. It is translated as CASSGTGGGVGSGANVLTF. Variable domain in full (rest from reference TRBV3-1 and TRBJ2-6): DTAVSQTPKYLVTQMGNDKSIKCEQNLGHDTMYWYKQDSKKFLKIMFSYNNKELIINETVPNRFSPKSPDKAHLNLHINSLELGDSAVYFCASSGTGGGVGSGANVLTFGAGSRLTVL.

This clonotype has just a few counts. The chain is built from TRBV5-1 and TRBJ2-4, with 11 bases lining up with TRBD1. Germline-derived CDR1 and CDR2 are SGHRS and YFSETQ. V was clipped by 3 bases and J by 7 bases; unmatched bases: 3. This CDR3 is 14 amino acids long. The CDR3 DNA is TGCGCCAGCAGCTCCGGGACAGGGGGGAACATTCAGTACTTC. It yields the protein CASSSGTGGNIQYF.

This clonotype was found a few times. V gene TRBV6-2 or TRBV6-3 combines with J gene TRBJ2-3; the D is unclear. Trimming removed 4 bases from V and 7 bases from J, with 12 bases in between. Germline CDR1 and CDR2: MNHEY and SVGEGT. The CDR3 runs 13 residues. The CDR3: CASSSMTGNTQYF. In DNA, the CDR3 is TGTGCCAGCAGTTCTATGACTGGAAATACGCAGTATTTT.

In this sample, this clonotype turned up a few times. This sequence joins TRBV20-1 and TRBJ2-7; D is unclear. CDR1 DFQATT and CDR2 SNEGSKA come from the germline V gene (reference sequence). This CDR3 is built from 16 residues. V lost 0 bases and J lost 1, with 16 bases in between. The CDR3 DNA follows: TGCAGTGCTAGAGATCGTAGGACCCAAGGTTCCTACGAGCAGTACTTC. The encoded protein is CSARDRRTQGSYEQYF.

This clonotype appeared a few times. This rearrangement joins TRBV6-1 to TRBJ1-6; D not resolved. The CDR3 has 14 amino acids. Trimming removed 1 base from V and 10 bases from J, with 11 bases in between. Germline lookup yields CDR1 MNHNS and CDR2 SASEGT. The CDR3 region is CASSEGVFRSPLHF. In nucleotides, the CDR3 is TGTGCCAGCAGTGAAGGGGTGTTCCGATCACCCCTCCACTTT.

In its sample, this clonotype was seen many times. The rearrangement links TRBV15 to TRBJ2-1, with TRBD2 identical over 10 bases. This CDR3 contains 17 residues. V shed 0 bases and J 5 bases; nucleotides not matched to a gene: 7. Germline V lookup: CDR1 LNHNV, CDR2 YYDKDF (reference sequence). CDR3 residues: CATSREIGLAANNEQFF. CDR3 in DNA: TGTGCCACCAGCAGAGAAATCGGACTAGCGGCCAACAATGAGCAGTTCTTC.

This clonotype has ten or more counts. The chain links TRBV24-1 to TRBJ2-3; D call uncertain. Germline assignment: CDR1 KGHDR and CDR2 SFDVKD. V was shortened by 4 bases and J by 2 bases, with 12 bases between the two germline ends. The CDR3 loop spans 15 amino acids. For the CDR3, the DNA is TGTGCCACCAGTGAAAACGGATTTTTCACAGATACGCAGTATTTT. Translating gives CATSENGFFTDTQYF.

This clonotype was recorded a few times. The chain couples TRBV20-1 to TRBJ1-1, with no clear D. Trimming removed 6 bases from V and 0 bases from J, with 14 bases in between. This CDR3 spans 14 amino acids. Germline CDR1 is DFQATT and CDR2 is SNEGSKA (reference sequence). This chain's CDR3 is CSAVEGRMNTEAFF. In DNA, the CDR3 is TGCAGTGCAGTTGAGGGCAGGATGAACACTGAAGCTTTCTTT.

The genes are TRBV7-2 and TRBJ2-3; D not certain. The CDR3 totals 15 residues. The germline gives CDR1 SGHTA, CDR2 FQGNSA. Between the trimmed V and J ends, which lost 1 base and 0 bases, there was a span of 8 bases. The CDR3 DNA sequence: TGTGCCAGCAGCTTAGTTAGTTATAGCACAGATACGCAGTATTTT. This gives the protein CASSLVSYSTDTQYF.

This clonotype showed up just a few times. This chain links TRBV20-1 with TRBJ1-2; 8 bases line up with TRBD1. J gave up 5 bases and V 0 bases, and 14 bases lay outside the gene matches. Per germline, CDR1 DFQATT and CDR2 SNEGSKA (reference sequence). This CDR3 has 17 residues. CDR3 sequence (DNA): TGCAGTGCTAGAGAACGGACAGGGCGGGGGGCAGCGTATGGCTACACCTTC. Translation: CSARERTGRGAAYGYTF.

In its sample, this clonotype was seen a few times. The chain couples TRBV20-1 to TRBJ2-2; D gene uncertain. With 2 bases removed from V and 5 bases from J, the gap between germline ends came to 12 bases. Germline values: CDR1 DFQATT, CDR2 SNEGSKA (reference sequence). CDR3 length equals 14 residues. CDR3 sequence: CSARSYLGTGELFF. CDR3 DNA: TGCAGTGCTAGATCTTATCTAGGTACCGGGGAGCTGTTTTTT.

This clonotype was observed a few times. V gene TRBV4-1 combines with J gene TRBJ2-4; TRBD1 is a possible D gene (6 bases). CDR1 is MGHRA and CDR2 is YSYEKL in the germline V gene. Trimming removed 3 bases from V and 0 bases from J, with 18 bases in between. There are 18 residues in the CDR3. CDR3: CASSQGAPLGLAKNIQYF. As DNA, the CDR3 is TGCGCCAGCAGCCAGGGGGCTCCCCTAGGGTTAGCCAAAAACATTCAGTACTTC.

The CDR3, as DNA: TGCGCCAGCAGCACGGGAGGGGACAGGAACGAGCAGTACTTC. This gives the protein CASSTGGDRNEQYF. V is TRBV5-1 and J is TRBJ2-7, with D perhaps given as TRBD1 or TRBD2 (8 bases each). V was pared by 4 bases and J by 5 bases, with 16 bases between. Germline V lookup: CDR1 SGHRS, CDR2 YFSETQ. The CDR3 is 14 amino acids.

J is TRBJ1-2 and V is TRBV12-3 or TRBV12-4; TRBD1 aligns across 11 bases. J lost 0 bases, V lost 5 bases, and 11 bases had no gene match. The CDR3 runs 18 residues. CDR3 bases: TGTGCCAGCAGTCAAAGTGGGACAGGGGGTCCTCCTAACTATGGCTACACCTTC. Translating it yields CASSQSGTGGPPNYGYTF.

The sample holds many counts of this clonotype. The gene calls are TRBV20-1 and TRBJ1-3; 7 bases map to TRBD1. Germline V gene lookup returns CDR1 DFQATT and CDR2 SNEGSKA (reference sequence). The length of the CDR3 is 13 residues. Germline trimming cut 3 bases from V and 4 bases from J; bases unmatched to any gene: 3. The CDR3 DNA is TGCAGTGCTAGCCTGGGACAGGGAAACACCATATATTTT. It specifies CSASLGQGNTIYF.

This clonotype was found many times. The rearrangement joins TRBV20-1 to TRBJ1-4; the D gene is possibly TRBD1 (6 bases). V lost 5 bases and J lost 0, with 19 bases in between. The germline gives CDR1 DFQATT, CDR2 SNEGSKA (reference sequence). This CDR3 spans 17 amino acids. The CDR3 DNA reads TGCAGTGCTCACAGGGATGGGAACCTTGCAACTAATGAAAAACTGTTTTTT. Protein: CSAHRDGNLATNEKLFF.

CDR3: CASTRLAGSTDTQYF. CDR3 bases: TGTGCCAGCACCAGACTAGCGGGTAGCACAGATACGCAGTATTTT. The V gene is TRBV7-6, the J gene TRBJ2-3; 10 bases line up with TRBD2. The ends lost 7 bases at V and 0 bases at J; junction bases unmatched: 4. Germline CDR1 SGHVS, CDR2 FNYEAQ. The CDR3 contains 15 residues.

In this sample, this clonotype turned up many times. The rearrangement joins TRBV6-5 to TRBJ2-7, with TRBD2 matching 10 bases. This CDR3 has 16 residues. CDR1 and CDR2 (germline): MNHEY, SVGAGI. J was trimmed by 1 base and V by 0 bases; bases with no gene match: 3. The CDR3 bases are TGTGCCAGCAGTTACTCGGCTAGCGGGAGTTCCTACGAGCAGTACTTC. Its translation: CASSYSASGSSYEQYF.

This clonotype was counted ten times or more. The chain combines TRBV11-2 with TRBJ2-2, with 9 bases lining up with TRBD1. This CDR3 spans 15 amino acids. V shed 6 bases and J 7 bases; nucleotides not matched to a gene: 9. Looked up from germline, CDR1 is SGHAT and CDR2 is FQNNGV. DNA for the CDR3: TGTGCCAGCAGTTTAACAGGGGGCAATTACGGGGAGCTGTTTTTT. It specifies CASSLTGGNYGELFF.

This clonotype was counted ten times or more. This chain links TRBV6-5 with TRBJ1-2; TRBD1 agrees at 9 bases. This CDR3 is 15 amino acids long. Trimming took 2 bases from V and 6 from J; bases not matched to a gene: 7. Germline V gene data show CDR1 as MNHEY and CDR2 as SVGAGI. The CDR3 loop is CASSYISGQGNGYTF. The CDR3, as DNA: TGTGCCAGCAGTTACATTTCGGGACAGGGTAATGGCTACACCTTC.